This T cell receptor (beta chain) comes out of a study of CD8 T cells in ankylosing spondylitis (dated by TCRdb to 2017 to 2019). Regarding the complete study: T cell receptor beta repertoires were profiled in healthy donors and ankylosing spondylitis patients so that disease-linked TCR variants could be found. The whole study cohort included roughly 110 healthy donors and some 27 ankylosing spondylitis patients. Peripheral blood was sampled, and synovial fluid was also collected from ankylosing spondylitis patients.

V loses 3 bases of germline sequence and J loses 3 bases, and the interval between the two ends is 14 bases. The CDR3, cysteine through phenylalanine, is 15 amino acids long. Kept here is only the CDR3 DNA, which spans 45 bases and is read in frame from base 1. From a lookup of the germline V gene, CDR1 and CDR2 are MNHEY and SVGAGI. The study at large found these results: Some TCR beta motif variants had previously been reported in synovial fluid and blood of reactive arthritis patients, which suggested common disease-initiation mechanisms. Significant enrichment of the disease-linked clones was reported in matched synovial fluid samples from ankylosing spondylitis patients. A TCR beta motif of about eight highly homologous amino acid variants appeared characteristic of blood from ankylosing spondylitis patients. A CD8+ phenotype was shown by the disease-linked clones, which were found at relatively low frequencies in peripheral blood.

TCRdb shows the sequencer as Illumina HiSeq 2500. TCR beta libraries were prepared by quantitative 5'-RACE with molecular barcodes. Per the source publication's procedure: Disease-linked TCR variants were identified with a new computational method built on a probabilistic model of VDJ rearrangement. TCRdb itself trimmed the public reads at Q25 with fastp, ran MiXCR and retained productive beta chains. A single entry per CDR3 protein holds the most common genes and DNA from its merged rows. These V and J calls originate from TCRdb's pipeline instead of the authors' own analysis. The sample table lists under 150,000 distinct CDR3 sequences, roughly 15% of them with a count of one. The ten largest clones represent about 33% of the sample. To note about this clonotype: No cognate antigen has been identified for it. Base qualities are not at hand, and no much larger clone is one base apart.

The V and J segments used are TRBV6-5 and TRBJ1-1; the D region possibly corresponds to TRBD1 (5 bases align). This receptor was identified in a male donor with ankylosing spondylitis. Sequenced sample: blood, either unsorted or a sorted T cell fraction (not recorded which). CDR3 region: CASSYHGGSDTEAFF. The DNA sequence follows: TGTGCCAGCAGTTATCACGGGGGATCGGACACTGAAGCTTTCTTT.